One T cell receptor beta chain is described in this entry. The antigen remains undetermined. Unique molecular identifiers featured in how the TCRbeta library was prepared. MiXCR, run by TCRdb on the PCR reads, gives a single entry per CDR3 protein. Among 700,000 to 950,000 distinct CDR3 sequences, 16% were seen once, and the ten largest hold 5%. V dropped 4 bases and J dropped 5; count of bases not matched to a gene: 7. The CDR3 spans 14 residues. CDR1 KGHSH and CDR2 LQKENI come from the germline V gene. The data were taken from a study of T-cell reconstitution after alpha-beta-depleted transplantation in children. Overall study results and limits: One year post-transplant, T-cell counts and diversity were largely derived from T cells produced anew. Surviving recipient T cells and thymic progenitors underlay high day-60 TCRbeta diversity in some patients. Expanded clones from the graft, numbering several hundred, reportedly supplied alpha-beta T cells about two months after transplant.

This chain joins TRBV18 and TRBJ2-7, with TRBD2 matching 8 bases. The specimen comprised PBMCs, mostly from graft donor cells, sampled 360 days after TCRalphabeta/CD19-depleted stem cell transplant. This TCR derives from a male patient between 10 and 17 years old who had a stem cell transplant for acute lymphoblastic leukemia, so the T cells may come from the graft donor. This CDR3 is CASSLQPGGHEQYF. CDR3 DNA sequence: TGTGCCAGCTCACTCCAGCCGGGAGGGCACGAGCAGTACTTC. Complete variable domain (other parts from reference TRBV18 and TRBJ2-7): NAGVMQNPRHLVRRRGQEARLRCSPMKGHSHVYWYRQLPEEGLKFMVYLQKENIIDESGMPKERFSAEFPKEGPSILRIQQVVRGDSAAYFCASSLQPGGHEQYFGPGTRLTVT.